These 7 T cell receptor beta chains were all obtained from the same sample, sequenced in a study of blood T cells in healthy people across ages. For the second PCR, which ran for roughly 7 to 11 cycles, a sample-barcoded 5' primer and a J-beta primer mix were used. Using its own MiXCR run on the 5' RACE reads, TCRdb lists one record per CDR3 protein. The sample has 1.5 million to 2 million distinct CDR3 sequences, about two fifths seen once. Material for sequencing was blood. Receptor source: a human donor in good health.

The rearrangement joins TRBV12-3 or TRBV12-4 to TRBJ1-3, with 11 bases aligning to TRBD1. CDR3 size: 14 residues. J was trimmed by 7 bases and V by 6 bases; bases with no gene match: 5. As DNA, the CDR3 is TGTGCCAGCAGCAGCCGGGACAGGGGGAACACCATATATTTT. Translating it yields CASSSRDRGNTIYF.

The sample holds a few counts of this clonotype. This chain connects TRBV6-2 or TRBV6-3 to TRBJ2-3, with 7 nucleotides matching TRBD1. Germline V gives CDR1 MNHEY, CDR2 SVGEGT. After removal of 2 bases from V and 6 bases from J, the junction contained 5 bases not matched to a gene. The CDR3 totals 14 residues. The CDR3, as DNA: TGTGCCAGCAGTTACGAGGGACAGCCGGATACGCAGTATTTT. The encoded protein is CASSYEGQPDTQYF.

This clonotype was counted many times. This rearrangement joins TRBV7-2 to TRBJ2-5; D may be TRBD1 (6 bases). V lost 4 bases and J 4 bases, leaving 16 bases between the germline ends. Germline assignment: CDR1 SGHTA and CDR2 FQGNSA. This CDR3 region has 15 residues. In DNA, the CDR3 is TGTGCCAGCAGCTCTCATAGACAGGCAGCAGAGACCCAGTACTTC. It yields the protein CASSSHRQAAETQYF.

V usage is TRBV7-2 and J usage is TRBJ2-1; maybe TRBD1 (6 bases). The V gene lost 1 base and the J gene lost 5 bases, with 12 bases spanning the gap. The germline gives CDR1 SGHTA, CDR2 FQGNSA. The CDR3 extends over 15 amino acids. The CDR3 loop reads CASSLEGQGNNEQFF. The CDR3 nucleotides read TGTGCCAGCAGCTTAGAGGGGCAGGGGAACAATGAGCAGTTCTTC. Full variable domain (outside the CDR3, taken from reference TRBV7-2 and TRBJ2-1): GAGVSQSPSNKVTEKGKDVELRCDPISGHTALYWYRQSLGQGLEFLIYFQGNSAPDKSGLPSDRFSAERTGGSVSTLTIQRTQQEDSAVYLCASSLEGQGNNEQFFGPGTRLTVL.

This clonotype was seen at least ten times. This chain connects TRBV6-6 to TRBJ2-7; the D gene is possibly TRBD1 (6 bases). The length of the CDR3 is 12 residues. Germline V lookup: CDR1 MNHNY, CDR2 SVGAGI (reference sequence). V was shortened by 6 bases and J by 7 bases, with 13 bases between the two germline ends. Here the CDR3 DNA reads TGTGCCAGCAGCAGGACAGCCGGGGAGCAGTACTTC. It is translated as CASSRTAGEQYF.

The CDR3 loop reads CASSARRGLPHEQYF. For the CDR3, the DNA is TGTGCCAGCAGCGCAAGGAGGGGACTCCCTCACGAGCAGTACTTC. The chain uses TRBV7-8 and TRBJ2-7; a weak D match, TRBD2 (6 bases). Between the trimmed V and J ends, which lost 5 bases and 5 bases, there was a span of 19 bases. Per germline, CDR1 SGHVS and CDR2 FQNEAQ. This CDR3 is built from 15 residues.

This clonotype was counted ten times or more. The chain joins TRBV7-9 to TRBJ2-7, with D uncertain. The CDR3 length is 13 residues. Germline V gene lookup returns CDR1 SEHNR and CDR2 FQNEAQ (reference sequence). The ends were cut back, 2 bases at V and 2 bases at J, with 7 bases in the middle. DNA for the CDR3: TGTGCCAGCAGCTTACCGACGACCTACGAGCAGTACTTC. Translated: CASSLPTTYEQYF.